The 24 T cell receptor beta chains given below trace back to one sample, sequenced in a study of T cells in Graves' hyperthyroidism and ophthalmopathy. Researchers took RNA transcripts and amplified the TCR beta CDR3 regions from them. The HTBI primer set served for first-round RT-PCR of the TCR CDR3. TCRdb processed the multiplex PCR reads anew with MiXCR; each CDR3 protein has one entry. This table holds about 410,000 distinct CDR3 sequences, roughly 15% found once. The sequencing input was blood. The origin of the receptors is a woman in her twenties or thirties with Graves' ophthalmopathy.

This clonotype showed up many times. CDR3 loop: CSVEVARALAKNIQYF. DNA of the CDR3: TGCAGCGTTGAGGTTGCCAGGGCCCTAGCCAAAAACATTCAGTACTTC. The gene calls are TRBV29-1 and TRBJ2-4; possible D gene TRBD1, 5 bases. The CDR3 length is 16 residues. Germline V gene lookup returns CDR1 SQVTM and CDR2 ANQGSEA. V gave up 3 bases and J gave up 0 bases, with 15 bases separating them.

The gene calls are TRBV12-3 or TRBV12-4 and TRBJ2-1, with TRBD2 identical over 10 bases. V was pared by 6 bases and J by 3 bases, with 20 bases of the junction left unmatched. CDR3 length equals 20 residues. CDR3 DNA: TGTGCCAGCAGCTTGTGGTCCGGGGACAGCGGGAGGGGACACTACAATGAGCAGTTCTTC. Protein product: CASSLWSGDSGRGHYNEQFF.

This clonotype has a count of ten or more. The rearrangement links TRBV6-1 to TRBJ1-1; possibly TRBD1 for D (5 bases). The V and J ends lost 6 bases and 3 bases respectively, with 20 bases between them. This CDR3 contains 16 residues. Germline V gives CDR1 MNHNS, CDR2 SASEGT. CDR3 region: CASRVSLGGADTEAFF. CDR3 nucleotides: TGTGCCAGCAGGGTCTCGCTCGGGGGTGCAGACACTGAAGCTTTCTTT.

In its sample, this clonotype was seen many times. The rearrangement uses TRBV5-8 and TRBJ2-3; D may correspond to TRBD1 or TRBD2 (5 bases each). From germline, CDR1 is SGHTS and CDR2 YDEGEE. Trimming pared 4 bases from V and 6 bases from J, leaving 12 bases between. The CDR3 loop spans 13 amino acids. CDR3 DNA: TGTGCCAGCAGCCCCAGGGACGGGGATACGCAGTATTTT. Its protein product is CASSPRDGDTQYF.

This clonotype appeared many times. The CDR3 sequence is CATTTLSDSLYGYTF. The DNA for the CDR3 is TGTGCCACCACTACCTTATCGGACAGCCTTTACGGCTACACCTTC. The chain has TRBV15 and TRBJ1-2; possible D gene TRBD1, 6 bases. Trimming took off 7 bases at V and 8 bases at J, with 23 bases between the two ends. CDR1 is LNHNV, CDR2 YYDKDF, per germline (reference sequence). The CDR3 has 15 residues.

Concerning this clonotype itself: One base away lies a much larger clone, so this may be a sequencing read error. The chain combines TRBV20-1 with TRBJ1-6, with D possibly being TRBD1 (5 bases). V was pared by 1 base and J by 14 bases, with 24 bases between. Germline V lookup: CDR1 DFQATT, CDR2 SNEGSKA (reference sequence). The CDR3 is 16 residues long. CDR3 sequence (DNA): TGCAGTGCTAGAGGCCCGGCCCTGGACGTTTCGGGGGCCCTCCACTTT. This gives the protein CSARGPALDVSGALHF.

This clonotype was seen a handful of times. In DNA, the CDR3 is TGTGCCTGGAGTGTTTTAATTGGGCTAGCGGGGGGTCGGAAAGGGACCCAGTACTTC. This encodes CAWSVLIGLAGGRKGTQYF. The rearrangement links TRBV30 to TRBJ2-5; 11 bases are a match to TRBD2. The CDR3 extends over 19 amino acids. V lost 0 bases and J lost 7; bases outside the gene matches: 19. The V gene's germline CDR1 is GTSNPN and CDR2 SVGIG (reference sequence).

The J gene is TRBJ2-7, the V gene TRBV6-6; D is uncertain. The V gene lost 0 bases and the J gene lost 6 bases, with 6 bases spanning the gap. Germline V CDR1 and CDR2: MNHNY, SVGAGI (reference sequence). The CDR3 consists of 12 residues. The CDR3 loop is CASSYSGGEQYF. CDR3 DNA: TGTGCCAGCAGTTACTCGGGCGGCGAGCAGTACTTC.

This clonotype was seen at least ten times. The genes are TRBV6-1 and TRBJ2-1; 10 bases are a match to TRBD2. The ends lost 6 bases at V and 0 bases at J; junction bases unmatched: 8. The CDR3 runs 17 residues. Germline V lookup: CDR1 MNHNS, CDR2 SASEGT. The CDR3 sequence is CASRTRPSGGSYNEQFF. CDR3 DNA sequence: TGTGCCAGCAGAACCCGGCCTAGCGGGGGCTCCTACAATGAGCAGTTCTTC.

This clonotype has ten or more counts. V usage is TRBV7-9 and J usage is TRBJ1-3, with 7 nucleotides matching TRBD1. The CDR3 length is 14 residues. Germline V gene sequence: CDR1 SEHNR, CDR2 FQNEAQ (reference sequence). V lost 7 bases and J lost 3; bases outside the gene matches: 6. CDR3 in DNA: TGTGCCAGCACCAACCAGGGGGGTGGAAACACCATATATTTT. It is translated as CASTNQGGGNTIYF.

This clonotype was picked up a small number of times. The gene calls are TRBV20-1 and TRBJ2-2; D not resolved. From germline, CDR1 is DFQATT and CDR2 SNEGSKA (reference sequence). This CDR3 spans 14 amino acids. Trimming removed 2 bases from V and 1 base from J, with 8 bases in between. The CDR3 DNA follows: TGCAGTGCTAGATACGATGGGAACACCGGGGAGCTGTTTTTT. As protein: CSARYDGNTGELFF.

This clonotype was counted ten times or more. J is TRBJ2-3 and V is TRBV20-1; the match to TRBD2 covers 16 bases. The CDR3 totals 16 residues. From germline, CDR1 is DFQATT and CDR2 SNEGSKA (reference sequence). The CDR3 DNA sequence: TGCAGCGCCGGGACTAGCGGGGGGGCCGTCACAGATACGCAGTATTTT. Its translation is CSAGTSGGAVTDTQYF.

There are many counts of this clonotype. CDR3 region: CASRTGTYVTGELFF. The CDR3 nucleotides are TGTGCCAGCAGAACCGGGACTTACGTGACCGGGGAGCTGTTTTTT. The rearrangement links TRBV6-2 or TRBV6-3 to TRBJ2-2, with D possibly matching TRBD2 (6 bases). The germline CDR1 and CDR2 sequences are MNHEY and SVGEGT. The CDR3 totals 15 residues. The V end lost 6 bases, the J end lost 5 bases, and 16 bases lay between the germline ends.

There are many counts of this clonotype. The chain joins TRBV7-2 to TRBJ2-1; TRBD2 matches 8 bases. The CDR3 is made up of 16 amino acids. Germline-derived CDR1 and CDR2 are SGHTA and FQGNSA. J gave up 8 bases and V 5 bases, and 14 bases lay outside the gene matches. The CDR3 nucleotides are TGTGCCAGCAGCCCGGGAATCCGGGGGGGCCGGGATGAGCAGTTCTTC. As protein: CASSPGIRGGRDEQFF.

In this sample, this clonotype turned up many times. The chain carries TRBV7-6 and TRBJ2-3; 8 bases agree with TRBD2. The CDR3 consists of 15 residues. Germline assignment: CDR1 SGHVS and CDR2 FNYEAQ. Trimming removed 3 bases from V and 1 base from J; junction bases left unmatched: 3. For the CDR3, the DNA is TGTGCCAGCAGCTTGCCAGCGGGGGGCACAGATACGCAGTATTTT. Its translation is CASSLPAGGTDTQYF.

This clonotype was counted a few times. The chain carries TRBV24-1 and TRBJ1-5; D ambiguous. CDR3 length: 9 amino acids. With 11 bases removed from V and 8 bases from J, the gap between germline ends came to 6 bases. CDR1 and CDR2 from the germline V gene are KGHDR and SFDVKD. CDR3 residues: CASTEPQHF. The DNA for the CDR3 is TGTGCCAGCACGGAGCCCCAGCATTTT.

This clonotype turned up a few times. The V call is TRBV6-1, the J call TRBJ1-4; unclear D gene. The ends were cut back, 2 bases at V and 0 bases at J, with 19 bases in the middle. The CDR3 extends over 19 amino acids. The germline CDR1 and CDR2 sequences are MNHNS and SASEGT. CDR3: CASSEIADLRDPTNEKLFF. The CDR3 DNA follows: TGTGCCAGCAGTGAAATAGCGGACCTCAGAGATCCAACTAATGAAAAACTGTTTTTT.

The chain joins TRBV4-1 to TRBJ2-5; 8 bases map to TRBD1. This CDR3 has 14 residues. The V gene's germline CDR1 is MGHRA and CDR2 YSYEKL. The V segment lost 1 base and the J segment 9 bases; nucleotides outside the gene matches: 7. CDR3 sequence reads: CASSQGQGPPPQYF. DNA for the CDR3: TGCGCCAGCAGCCAAGGACAGGGGCCCCCGCCCCAGTACTTC.

This clonotype was detected ten times or more. This chain connects TRBV2 to TRBJ2-7, with 8 positions matching TRBD2. CDR1 SNHLY and CDR2 FYNNEI come from the germline V gene. After removal of 0 bases from V and 2 bases from J, the junction contained 12 bases not matched to a gene. CDR3 length equals 18 residues. The CDR3 coding sequence is TGTGCCAGCAGTGAAGCGCTCCCGGGGCGGGGGGTGACCTACGAGCAGTACTTC. It is translated as CASSEALPGRGVTYEQYF. Full variable domain (missing parts from reference TRBV2 and TRBJ2-7): EPEVTQTPSHQVTQMGQEVILRCVPISNHLYFYWYRQILGQKVEFLVSFYNNEISEKSEIFDDQFSVERPDGSNFTLKIRSTKLEDSAMYFCASSEALPGRGVTYEQYFGPGTRLTVT.

This clonotype has ten or more counts. The chain joins TRBV11-2 to TRBJ2-1; 10 bases match TRBD2. Per germline, CDR1 SGHAT and CDR2 FQNNGV. The CDR3 has 16 residues. J was trimmed by 9 bases and V by 3 bases; bases with no gene match: 11. CDR3 coding DNA: TGTGCCAGCAGCTTCCTACTAGCGGGGCTTGGGGTTGAGCAGTTCTTC. Encoded protein: CASSFLLAGLGVEQFF.

Only one count was recorded for this clonotype. This chain joins TRBV18 and TRBJ1-1, with TRBD1 matching 7 bases. The ends lost 5 bases at V and 0 bases at J; junction bases unmatched: 3. Per germline, CDR1 KGHSH and CDR2 LQKENI. The CDR3 is made up of 14 amino acids. The CDR3 DNA reads as TGTGCCAGCTCAAAGGACAGGTTGAACACTGAAGCTTTCTTT. It encodes CASSKDRLNTEAFF.

This clonotype was observed many times. The gene calls are TRBV20-1 and TRBJ1-1, with D unclear. Per the germline V gene, CDR1 is DFQATT and CDR2 is SNEGSKA (reference sequence). V was trimmed by 0 bases and J by 2 bases, leaving 13 bases between them. There are 15 residues in the CDR3. CDR3 coding DNA: TGCAGTGCTAGAGATCTGACGGGAGTAAACACTGAAGCTTTCTTT. Translated: CSARDLTGVNTEAFF.

This clonotype was recorded many times. At one end the junction does not follow the germline gene, possibly because of a read error. This rearrangement joins TRBV20-1 to TRBJ1-2, with 8 bases matching TRBD1. Germline-derived CDR1 and CDR2 are DFQATT and SNEGSKA (reference sequence). The length of the CDR3 is 14 residues. CDR3 in DNA: TGCAGTGCCACGAAACCCGGGACAGGCCGCTCAGTAGCCTTC. It specifies CSATKPGTGRSVAF.

This clonotype was recorded many times. J is TRBJ2-3 and V is TRBV7-9, with D possibly being TRBD2 (5 bases). Germline values: CDR1 SEHNR, CDR2 FQNEAQ (reference sequence). The CDR3 sequence is 15 residues long. The germline V and J ends were trimmed by 3 bases and 3 bases, with 13 bases remaining between them. DNA for the CDR3: TGTGCCAGCAGCTTTTGGGCTAGCATGACAGATACGCAGTATTTT. Its protein product is CASSFWASMTDTQYF.